This TCR beta chain was recorded in a study of immune characterization of retroperitoneal liposarcoma. Via MiXCR, TCRdb re-called the PCR reads, giving one row per CDR3 protein. The sample shows around 19,000 distinct CDR3 sequences, 37% of them seen only once. Germline CDR1 is MGHRA and CDR2 is YSYEKL. The length of the CDR3 is 15 residues. V lost 3 bases to trimming and J lost 5 bases, with 17 bases between them. This clonotype has more than one count but fewer than ten. The sequenced material came from blood. The TCR comes from a male donor with retroperitoneal liposarcoma. This chain uses TRBV4-1 with TRBJ2-7; D call uncertain. In nucleotides, the CDR3 is TGCGCCAGCAGCCACTTTACCCTGAATCGGAACGAGCAGTACTTC. This gives the protein CASSHFTLNRNEQYF.